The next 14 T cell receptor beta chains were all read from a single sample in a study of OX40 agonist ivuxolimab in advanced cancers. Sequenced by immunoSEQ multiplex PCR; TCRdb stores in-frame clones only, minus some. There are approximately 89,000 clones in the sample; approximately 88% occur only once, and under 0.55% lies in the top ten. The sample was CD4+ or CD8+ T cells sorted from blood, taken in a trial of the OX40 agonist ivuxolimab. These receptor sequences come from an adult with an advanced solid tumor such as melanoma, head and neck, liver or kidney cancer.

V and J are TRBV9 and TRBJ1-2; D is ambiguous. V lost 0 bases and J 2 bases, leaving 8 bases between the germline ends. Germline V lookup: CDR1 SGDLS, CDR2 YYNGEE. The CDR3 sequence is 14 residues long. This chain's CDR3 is CASSVEGSNYGYTF. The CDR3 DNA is TGTGCCAGCAGCGTAGAGGGTTCGAACTATGGCTACACCTTC.

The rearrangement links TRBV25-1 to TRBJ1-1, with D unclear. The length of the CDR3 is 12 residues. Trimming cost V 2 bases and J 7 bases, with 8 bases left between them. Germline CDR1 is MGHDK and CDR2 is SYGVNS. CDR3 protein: CASSEGGFEAFF. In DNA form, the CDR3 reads TGTGCCAGCAGTGAAGGAGGGTTTGAAGCTTTCTTT.

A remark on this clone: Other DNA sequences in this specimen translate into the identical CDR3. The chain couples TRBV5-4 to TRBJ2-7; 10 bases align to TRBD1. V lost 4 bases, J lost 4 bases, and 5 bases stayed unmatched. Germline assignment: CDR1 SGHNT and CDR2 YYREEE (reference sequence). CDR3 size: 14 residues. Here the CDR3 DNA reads TGTGCCAGCAGCCCACCGGGACAGGGGTACGAGCAGTACTTC. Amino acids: CASSPPGQGYEQYF.

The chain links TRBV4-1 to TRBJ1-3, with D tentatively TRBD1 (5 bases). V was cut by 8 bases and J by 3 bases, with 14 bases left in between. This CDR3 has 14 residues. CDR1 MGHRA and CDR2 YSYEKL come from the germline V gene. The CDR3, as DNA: TGCGCCAGCGGGGGAGATAGTCGTGGAAACACCATATATTTT. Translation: CASGGDSRGNTIYF.

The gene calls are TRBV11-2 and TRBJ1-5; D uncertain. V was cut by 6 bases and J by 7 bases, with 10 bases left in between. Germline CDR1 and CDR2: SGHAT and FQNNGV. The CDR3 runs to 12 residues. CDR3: CASSSSGQPQHF. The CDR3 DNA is TGTGCCAGCAGTTCCTCGGGCCAGCCCCAGCATTTT.

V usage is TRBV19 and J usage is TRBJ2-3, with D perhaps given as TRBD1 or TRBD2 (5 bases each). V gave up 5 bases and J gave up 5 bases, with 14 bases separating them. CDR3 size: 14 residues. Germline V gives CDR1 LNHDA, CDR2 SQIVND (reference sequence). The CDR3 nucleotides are TGTGCCAGTAGTTCATTCGGGGCGCGAGATACGCAGTATTTT. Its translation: CASSSFGARDTQYF.

The CDR3 nucleotides are TGTGCCAGCAGTTACGCCCGCTCTGGGGCCAACGTCCTGACTTTC. Translation gives CASSYARSGANVLTF. V gene TRBV6-6 combines with J gene TRBJ2-6; D ambiguous. Germline V CDR1 and CDR2: MNHNY, SVGAGI (reference sequence). The CDR3 consists of 15 residues. Trimming removed 2 bases from V and 0 bases from J, with 5 bases in between.

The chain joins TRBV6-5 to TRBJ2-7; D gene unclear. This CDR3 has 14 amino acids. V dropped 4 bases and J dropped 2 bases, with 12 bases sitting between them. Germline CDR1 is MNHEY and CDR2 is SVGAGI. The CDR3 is CASSSDDAPYEQYF. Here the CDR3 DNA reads TGTGCCAGCAGTTCAGATGATGCACCCTACGAGCAGTACTTC.

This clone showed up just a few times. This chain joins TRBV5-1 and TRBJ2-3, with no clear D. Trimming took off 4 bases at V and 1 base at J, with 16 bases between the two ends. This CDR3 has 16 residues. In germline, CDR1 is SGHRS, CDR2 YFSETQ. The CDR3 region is CASSLGTGGGTDTQYF. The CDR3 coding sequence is TGCGCCAGCAGCCTTGGTACCGGTGGGGGCACAGATACGCAGTATTTT.

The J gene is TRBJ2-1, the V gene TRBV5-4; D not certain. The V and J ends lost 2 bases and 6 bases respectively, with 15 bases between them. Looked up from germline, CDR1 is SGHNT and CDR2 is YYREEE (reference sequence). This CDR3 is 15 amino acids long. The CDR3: CASSLRGRASNEQFF. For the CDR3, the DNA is TGTGCCAGCAGCTTACGTGGCCGGGCCTCCAATGAGCAGTTCTTC.

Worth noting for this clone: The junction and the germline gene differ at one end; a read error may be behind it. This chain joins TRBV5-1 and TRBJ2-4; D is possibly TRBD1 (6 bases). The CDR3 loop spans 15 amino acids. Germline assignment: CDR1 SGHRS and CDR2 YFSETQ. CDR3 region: CASSWTGTPKNIQYF. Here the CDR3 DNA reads TGTGCCAGCAGCTGGACCGGGACACCTAAAAACATTCAGTACTTC.

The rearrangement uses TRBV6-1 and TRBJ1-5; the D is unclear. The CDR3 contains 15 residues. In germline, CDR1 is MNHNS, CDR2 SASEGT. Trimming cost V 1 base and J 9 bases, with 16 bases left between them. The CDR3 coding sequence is TGTGCCAGCAGTGAAGTGGGTGCCAGAACGTGGCCCCAGCATTTT. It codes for CASSEVGARTWPQHF.

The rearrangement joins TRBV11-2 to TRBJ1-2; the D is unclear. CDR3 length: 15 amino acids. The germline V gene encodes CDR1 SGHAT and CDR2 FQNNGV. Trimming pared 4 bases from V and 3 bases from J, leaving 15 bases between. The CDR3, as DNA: TGTGCCAGCAGCTCGCTTGGGATCCCCTACTATGGCTACACCTTC. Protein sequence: CASSSLGIPYYGYTF.

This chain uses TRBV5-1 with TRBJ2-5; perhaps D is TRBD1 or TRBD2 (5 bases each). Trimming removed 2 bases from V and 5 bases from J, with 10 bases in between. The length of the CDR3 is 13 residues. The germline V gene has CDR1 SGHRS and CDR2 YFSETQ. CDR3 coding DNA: TGCGCCAGCAGCTTCCTGGGGGAGGAGACCCAGTACTTC. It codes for CASSFLGEETQYF.